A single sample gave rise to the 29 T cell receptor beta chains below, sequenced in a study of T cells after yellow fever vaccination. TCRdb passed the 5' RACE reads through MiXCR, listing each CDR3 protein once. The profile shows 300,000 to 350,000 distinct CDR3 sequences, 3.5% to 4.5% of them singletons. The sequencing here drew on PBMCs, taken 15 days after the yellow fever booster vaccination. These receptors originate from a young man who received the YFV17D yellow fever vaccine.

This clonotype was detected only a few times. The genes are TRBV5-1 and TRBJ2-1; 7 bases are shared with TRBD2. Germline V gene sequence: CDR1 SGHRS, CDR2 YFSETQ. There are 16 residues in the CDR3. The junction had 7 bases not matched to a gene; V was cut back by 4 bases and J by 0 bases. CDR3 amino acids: CASSKAGRSSYNEQFF. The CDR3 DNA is TGCGCCAGCAGCAAAGCGGGGAGGAGCTCCTACAATGAGCAGTTCTTC.

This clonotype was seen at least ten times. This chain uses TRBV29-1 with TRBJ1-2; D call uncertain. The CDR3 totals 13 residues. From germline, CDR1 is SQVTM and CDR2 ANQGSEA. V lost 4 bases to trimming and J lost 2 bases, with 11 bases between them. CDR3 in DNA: TGCAGCGTTGTAAACACCTGGAACTATGGCTACACCTTC. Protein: CSVVNTWNYGYTF.

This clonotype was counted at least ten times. The CDR3 sequence is CASRTVLGSPLHF. The CDR3 DNA reads as TGTGCCAGCAGGACAGTTCTGGGGTCACCCCTCCACTTT. V gene TRBV27 combines with J gene TRBJ1-6, with TRBD1 as a possible D gene (5 bases). Germline CDR1 reads MNHEY; CDR2 reads SMNVEV (reference sequence). With 6 bases removed from V and 10 bases from J, the gap between germline ends came to 13 bases. The CDR3 contains 13 residues.

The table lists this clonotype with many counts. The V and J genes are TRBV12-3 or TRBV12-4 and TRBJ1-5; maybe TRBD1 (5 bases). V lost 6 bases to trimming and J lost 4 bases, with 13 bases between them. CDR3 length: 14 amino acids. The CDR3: CASRPGLFNQPQHF. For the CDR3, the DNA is TGTGCCAGCAGACCGGGACTATTTAATCAGCCCCAGCATTTT.

CDR3 DNA: TGTGCCAGCAGCCGAGGACAGGGGGTGTACGAGCAGTACTTC. This sequence encodes CASSRGQGVYEQYF. The chain combines TRBV3-1 with TRBJ2-7; 10 bases line up with TRBD1. CDR1 and CDR2 from the germline V gene are LGHDT and YNNKEL (reference sequence). CDR3 length: 14 amino acids. V trimming: 4 bases; J trimming: 4 bases; junction bases outside the gene matches: 4.

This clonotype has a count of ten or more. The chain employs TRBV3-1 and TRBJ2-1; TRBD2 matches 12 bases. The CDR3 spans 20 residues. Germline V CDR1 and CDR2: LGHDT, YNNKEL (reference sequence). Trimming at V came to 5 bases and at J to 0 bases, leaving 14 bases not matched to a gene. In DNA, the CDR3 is TGTGCCAGCAGCGCCGTACTAGCGGGGGGCACAGAGAGCTCCTACAATGAGCAGTTCTTC. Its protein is CASSAVLAGGTESSYNEQFF.

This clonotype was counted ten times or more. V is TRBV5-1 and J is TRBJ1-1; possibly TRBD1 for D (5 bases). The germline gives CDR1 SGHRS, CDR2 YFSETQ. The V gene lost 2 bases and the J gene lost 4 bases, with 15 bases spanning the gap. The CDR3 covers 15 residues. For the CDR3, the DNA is TGCGCCAGCAGCTTCGTGGGGGGTGAAGGCACTGAAGCTTTCTTT. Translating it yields CASSFVGGEGTEAFF.

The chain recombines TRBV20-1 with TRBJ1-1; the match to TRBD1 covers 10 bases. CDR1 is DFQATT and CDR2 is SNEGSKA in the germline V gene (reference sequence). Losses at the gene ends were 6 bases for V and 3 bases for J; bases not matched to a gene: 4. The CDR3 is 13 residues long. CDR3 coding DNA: TGCAGTGCCCCGGGACAGGGGTACACTGAAGCTTTCTTT. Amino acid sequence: CSAPGQGYTEAFF.

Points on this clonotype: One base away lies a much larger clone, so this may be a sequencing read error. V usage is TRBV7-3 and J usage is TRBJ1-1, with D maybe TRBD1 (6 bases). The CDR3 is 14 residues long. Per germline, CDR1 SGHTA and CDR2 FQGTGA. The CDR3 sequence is CASSLMGARTVAFF. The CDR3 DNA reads TGTGCCAGCAGCTTAATGGGGGCTCGGACTGTAGCTTTCTTT.

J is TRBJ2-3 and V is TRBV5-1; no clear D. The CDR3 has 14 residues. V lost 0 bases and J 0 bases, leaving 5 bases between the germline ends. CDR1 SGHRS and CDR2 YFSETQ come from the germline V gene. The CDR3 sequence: CASSLVTSTDTQYF. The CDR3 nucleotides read TGCGCCAGCAGCTTGGTGACTAGCACAGATACGCAGTATTTT. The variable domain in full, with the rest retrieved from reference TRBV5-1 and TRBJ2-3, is KAGVTQTPRYLIKTRGQQVTLSCSPISGHRSVSWYQQTPGQGLQFLFEYFSETQRNKGNFPGRFSGRQFSNSRSEMNVSTLELGDSALYLCASSLVTSTDTQYFGPGTRLTVL.

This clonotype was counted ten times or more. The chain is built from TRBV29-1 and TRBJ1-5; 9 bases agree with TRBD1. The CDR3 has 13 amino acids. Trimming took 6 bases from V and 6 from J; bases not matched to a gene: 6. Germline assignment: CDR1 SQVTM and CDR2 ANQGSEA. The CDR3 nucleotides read TGCAGCGTGGGACAGGGAATGGGTCAGCCCCAGCATTTT. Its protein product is CSVGQGMGQPQHF.

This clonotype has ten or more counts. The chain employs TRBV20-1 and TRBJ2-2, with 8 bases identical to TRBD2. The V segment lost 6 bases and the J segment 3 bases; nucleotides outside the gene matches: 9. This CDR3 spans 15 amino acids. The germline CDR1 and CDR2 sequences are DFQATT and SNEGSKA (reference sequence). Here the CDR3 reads CSAGGGSGYTGELFF. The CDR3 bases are TGCAGTGCCGGGGGGGGTAGCGGGTACACCGGGGAGCTGTTTTTT.

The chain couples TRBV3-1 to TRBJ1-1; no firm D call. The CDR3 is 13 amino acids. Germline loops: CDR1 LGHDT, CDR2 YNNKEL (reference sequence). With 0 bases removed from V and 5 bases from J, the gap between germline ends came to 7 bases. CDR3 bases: TGTGCCAGCAGCCAAGATAGGATGACTGAAGCTTTCTTT. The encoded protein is CASSQDRMTEAFF.

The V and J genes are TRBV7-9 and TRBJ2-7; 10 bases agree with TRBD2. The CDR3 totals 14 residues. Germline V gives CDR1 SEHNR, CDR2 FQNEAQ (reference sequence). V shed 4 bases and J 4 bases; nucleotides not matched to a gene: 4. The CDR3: CASSYSGGTYEQYF. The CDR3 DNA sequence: TGTGCCAGCAGCTATAGCGGGGGGACATACGAGCAGTACTTC.

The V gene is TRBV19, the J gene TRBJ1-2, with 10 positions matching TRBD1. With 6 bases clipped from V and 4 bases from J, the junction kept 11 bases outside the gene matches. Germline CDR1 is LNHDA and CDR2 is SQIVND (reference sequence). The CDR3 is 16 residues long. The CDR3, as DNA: TGTGCCAGTAGCAGACGCGGGACAGGGGATGGCTATGGCTACACCTTC. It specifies CASSRRGTGDGYGYTF.

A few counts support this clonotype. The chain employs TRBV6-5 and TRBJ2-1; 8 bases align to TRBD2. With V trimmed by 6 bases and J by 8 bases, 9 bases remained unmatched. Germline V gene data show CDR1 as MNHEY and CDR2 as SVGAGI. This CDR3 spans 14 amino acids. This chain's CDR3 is CASSFRGGPHEQFF. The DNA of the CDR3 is TGTGCCAGCAGCTTTCGCGGGGGGCCCCATGAGCAGTTCTTC.

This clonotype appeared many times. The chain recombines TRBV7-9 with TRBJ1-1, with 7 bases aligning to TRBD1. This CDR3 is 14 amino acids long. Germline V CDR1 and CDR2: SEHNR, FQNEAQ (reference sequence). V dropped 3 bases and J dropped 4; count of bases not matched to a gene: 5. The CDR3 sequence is CASSLTGQGTEAFF. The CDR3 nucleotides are TGTGCCAGCAGCTTGACAGGGCAGGGCACTGAAGCTTTCTTT.

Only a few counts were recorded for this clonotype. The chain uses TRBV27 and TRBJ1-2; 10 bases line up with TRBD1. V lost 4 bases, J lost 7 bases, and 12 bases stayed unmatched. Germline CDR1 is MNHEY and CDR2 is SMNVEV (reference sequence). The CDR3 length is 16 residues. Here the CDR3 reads CASSYLTGTGEAGYTF. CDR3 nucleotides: TGTGCCAGCAGTTACCTGACCGGGACAGGGGAGGCTGGCTACACCTTC.

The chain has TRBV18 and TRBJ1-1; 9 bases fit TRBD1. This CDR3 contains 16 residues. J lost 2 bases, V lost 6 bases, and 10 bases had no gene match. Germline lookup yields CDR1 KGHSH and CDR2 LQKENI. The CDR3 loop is CASSLGTGKANTEAFF. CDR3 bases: TGTGCCAGCTCCCTCGGGACAGGGAAGGCAAACACTGAAGCTTTCTTT. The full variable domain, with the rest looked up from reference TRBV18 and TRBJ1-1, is NAGVMQNPRHLVRRRGQEARLRCSPMKGHSHVYWYRQLPEEGLKFMVYLQKENIIDESGMPKERFSAEFPKEGPSILRIQQVVRGDSAAYFCASSLGTGKANTEAFFGQGTRLTVV.

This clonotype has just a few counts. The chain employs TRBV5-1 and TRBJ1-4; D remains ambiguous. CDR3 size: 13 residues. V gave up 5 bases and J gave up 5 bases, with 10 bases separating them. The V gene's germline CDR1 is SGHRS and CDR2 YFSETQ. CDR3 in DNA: TGCGCCAGCAGGAGTCAGACAAATGAAAAACTGTTTTTT. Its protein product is CASRSQTNEKLFF.

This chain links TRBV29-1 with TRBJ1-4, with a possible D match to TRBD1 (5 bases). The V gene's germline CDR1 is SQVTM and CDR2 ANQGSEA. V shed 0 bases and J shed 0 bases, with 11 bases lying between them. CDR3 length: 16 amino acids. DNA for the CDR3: TGCAGCGTTGAAGATCCCGGGACCGCAACTAATGAAAAACTGTTTTTT. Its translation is CSVEDPGTATNEKLFF.

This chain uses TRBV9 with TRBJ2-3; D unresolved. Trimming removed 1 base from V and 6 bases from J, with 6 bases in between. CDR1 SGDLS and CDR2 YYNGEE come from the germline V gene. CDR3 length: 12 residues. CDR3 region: CASSVIHDTQYF. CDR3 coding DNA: TGTGCCAGCAGCGTAATACACGATACGCAGTATTTT.

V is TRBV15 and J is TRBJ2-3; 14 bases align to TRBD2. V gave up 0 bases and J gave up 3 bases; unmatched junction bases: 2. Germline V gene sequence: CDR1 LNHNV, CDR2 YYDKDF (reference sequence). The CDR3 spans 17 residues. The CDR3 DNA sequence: TGTGCCACCAGCAGAGATGGGACTAGCGGGGGAACAGATACGCAGTATTTT. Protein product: CATSRDGTSGGTDTQYF.

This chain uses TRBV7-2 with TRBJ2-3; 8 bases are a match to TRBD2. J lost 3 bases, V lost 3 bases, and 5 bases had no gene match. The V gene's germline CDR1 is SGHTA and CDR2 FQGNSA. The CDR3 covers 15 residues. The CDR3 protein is CASSFRAGVTDTQYF. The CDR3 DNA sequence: TGTGCCAGCAGCTTTCGAGCGGGGGTGACAGATACGCAGTATTTT.

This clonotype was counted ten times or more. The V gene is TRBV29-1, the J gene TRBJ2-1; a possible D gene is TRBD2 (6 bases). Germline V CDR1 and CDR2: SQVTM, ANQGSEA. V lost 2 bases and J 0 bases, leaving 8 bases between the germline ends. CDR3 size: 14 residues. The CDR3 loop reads CSVELANSYNEQFF. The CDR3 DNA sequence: TGCAGCGTTGAACTAGCGAACTCCTACAATGAGCAGTTCTTC.

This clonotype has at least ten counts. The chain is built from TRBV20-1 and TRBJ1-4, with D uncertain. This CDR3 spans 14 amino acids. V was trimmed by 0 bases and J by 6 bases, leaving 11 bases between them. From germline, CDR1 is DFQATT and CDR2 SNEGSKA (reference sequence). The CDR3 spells CSARDVERHEKLFF. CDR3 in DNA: TGCAGTGCTAGAGATGTTGAACGACATGAAAAACTGTTTTTT.

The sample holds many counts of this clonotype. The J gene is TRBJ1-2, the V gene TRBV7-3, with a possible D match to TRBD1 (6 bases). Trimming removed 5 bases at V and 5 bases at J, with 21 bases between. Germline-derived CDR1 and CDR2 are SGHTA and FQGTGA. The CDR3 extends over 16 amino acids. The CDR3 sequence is CASSPIPGGPGYGYTF. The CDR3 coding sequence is TGTGCCAGCAGCCCGATCCCGGGGGGCCCTGGGTATGGCTACACCTTC.

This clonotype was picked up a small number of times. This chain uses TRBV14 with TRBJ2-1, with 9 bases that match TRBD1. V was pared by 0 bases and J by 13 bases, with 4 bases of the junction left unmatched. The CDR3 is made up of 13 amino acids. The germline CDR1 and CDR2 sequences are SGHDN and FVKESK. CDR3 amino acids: CASSQDWTGEQFF. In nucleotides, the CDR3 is TGTGCCAGCAGCCAAGATTGGACAGGGGAACAGTTCTTC. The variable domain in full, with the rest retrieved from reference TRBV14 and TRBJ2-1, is EAGVTQFPSHSVIEKGQTVTLRCDPISGHDNLYWYRRVMGKEIKFLLHFVKESKQDESGMPNNRFLAERTGGTYSTLKVQPAELEDSGVYFCASSQDWTGEQFFGPGTRLTVL.

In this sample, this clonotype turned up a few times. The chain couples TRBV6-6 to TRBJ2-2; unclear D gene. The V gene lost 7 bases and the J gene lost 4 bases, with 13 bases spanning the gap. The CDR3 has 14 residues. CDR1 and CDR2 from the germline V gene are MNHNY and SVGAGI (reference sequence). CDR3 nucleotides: TGTGCCAGCACCTCGGTTGGGTCCACCGGGGAGCTGTTTTTT. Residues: CASTSVGSTGELFF.